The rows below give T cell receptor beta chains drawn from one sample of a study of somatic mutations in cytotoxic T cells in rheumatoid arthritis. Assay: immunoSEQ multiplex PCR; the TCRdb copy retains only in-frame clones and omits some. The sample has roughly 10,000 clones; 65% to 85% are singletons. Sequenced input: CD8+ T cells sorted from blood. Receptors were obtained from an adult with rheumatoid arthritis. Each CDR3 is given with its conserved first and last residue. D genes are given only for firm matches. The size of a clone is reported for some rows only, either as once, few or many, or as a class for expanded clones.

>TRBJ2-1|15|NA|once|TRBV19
TGTGCCAGCACACATACCCAGGGGGGGCTGAATGAGCAGTTCTTC
CASTHTQGGLNEQFF
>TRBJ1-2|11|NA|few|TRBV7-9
TGTGCCAGCGGTAGGGCAGGTGGCTACACCTTC
CASGRAGGYTF
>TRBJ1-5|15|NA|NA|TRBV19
TGTGCCAGTAGTAAGCGGGCAGATAGCAATCAGCCCCAGCATTTT
CASSKRADSNQPQHF
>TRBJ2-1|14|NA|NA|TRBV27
TGTGCCAGCAGTAATCCCCTAGCGTACAATGAGCAGTTCTTC
CASSNPLAYNEQFF
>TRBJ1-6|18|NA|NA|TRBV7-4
TGTGCCAGCAGCTTTGCCCGAAACGAGTCTGCGTGCGATTCACCCCTCCACTTT
CASSFARNESACDSPLHF
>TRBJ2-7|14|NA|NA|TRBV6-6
TGTGCCAGCAGTTACTCGAGGGGCACCTACGAGCAGTACTTC
CASSYSRGTYEQYF
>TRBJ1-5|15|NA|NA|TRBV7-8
TGTGCCAGCAGCTTGCGTGACAGGATCAATCAGCCCCAGCATTTT
CASSLRDRINQPQHF
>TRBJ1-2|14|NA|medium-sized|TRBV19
TGTGCCAGTAGCCTTCAGGGACTGAACTATGGCTACACCTTC
CASSLQGLNYGYTF
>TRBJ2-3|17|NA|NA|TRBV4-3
TGCGCCAGCAGCCAAGAAACAGGACCCACAGATACGGGGCAGCAGTATTTT
CASSQETGPTDTGQQYF
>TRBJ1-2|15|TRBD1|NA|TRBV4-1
TGCGCCAGCAGCCAATTTGACAGGGGGGGAAATGGCTACACCTTC
CASSQFDRGGNGYTF
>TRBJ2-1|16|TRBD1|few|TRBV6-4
TGTGCCAGCAGTGACTCGGGACAGGGGGACTACAATGAGCAGTTCTTC
CASSDSGQGDYNEQFF
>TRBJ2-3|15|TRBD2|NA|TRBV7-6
TGTGCCAGCAGCTTGAGCGGGGGGGCTACAGATACGCAGTATTTT
CASSLSGGATDTQYF
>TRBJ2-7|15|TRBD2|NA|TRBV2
TGTGCCAGCAGTGAATGGGAGGGCCGAACCTACGAGCAGTACTTC
CASSEWEGRTYEQYF
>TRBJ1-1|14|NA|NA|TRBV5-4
TGTGCCAGCAGCAACCCGGGGTCGGGCACTGAAGCTTTCTTT
CASSNPGSGTEAFF
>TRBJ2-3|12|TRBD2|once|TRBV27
TGTGCCAGCAGCAACGGGGGGTTGACGCAGTATTTT
CASSNGGLTQYF
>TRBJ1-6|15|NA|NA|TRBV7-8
TGTGCCAGCAGCTTAGATAGTGGGGGGGATTCACCCCTCCACTTT
CASSLDSGGDSPLHF
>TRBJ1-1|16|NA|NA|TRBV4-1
TGCGCCAGCAGCCAAGGCTTCCAGGAGATGAACACTGAAGCTTTCTTT
CASSQGFQEMNTEAFF
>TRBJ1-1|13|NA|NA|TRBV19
TGTGCCAGTAGTATAATGGGGCGGACTGAAGCTTTCTTT
CASSIMGRTEAFF